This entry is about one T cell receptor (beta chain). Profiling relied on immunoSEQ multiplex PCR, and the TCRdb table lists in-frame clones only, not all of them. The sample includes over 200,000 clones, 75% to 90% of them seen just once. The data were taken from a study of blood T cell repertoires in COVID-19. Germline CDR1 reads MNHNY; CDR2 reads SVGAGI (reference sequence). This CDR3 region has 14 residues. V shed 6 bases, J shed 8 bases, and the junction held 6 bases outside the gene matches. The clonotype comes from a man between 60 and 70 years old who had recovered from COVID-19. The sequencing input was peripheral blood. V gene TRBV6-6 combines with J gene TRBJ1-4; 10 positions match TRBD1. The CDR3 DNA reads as TGTGCCAGCAGCCCGGACAGGGGGGGCGAAAAACTGTTTTTT. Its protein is CASSPDRGGEKLFF.